This TCR beta chain is drawn from a study of OX40 agonist ivuxolimab in advanced cancers. Study-level findings and limits: Expanded clones were, on average, more numerous among CD8+ T cells than CD4+.

Profiling relied on immunoSEQ multiplex PCR, and the TCRdb table lists in-frame clones only, not all of them. Of some 35,000 clones in the sample, about 82% were seen once. CDR1 SQVTM and CDR2 ANQGSEA come from the germline V gene. The CDR3 contains 13 residues. Trimming removed 7 bases at V and 4 bases at J, with 16 bases between. To note about this clone: Antigen unknown.

V usage is TRBV29-1 and J usage is TRBJ1-1; possible D gene TRBD1, 6 bases. The sample consisted of CD4+ or CD8+ T cells sorted from blood, taken in a trial of the OX40 agonist ivuxolimab. The source of this sequence is an adult with an advanced solid tumor such as melanoma, head and neck, liver or kidney cancer. The chain's CDR3 is CSALTGLGTEAFF. CDR3 DNA sequence: TGCAGCGCTCTGACAGGACTTGGCACTGAAGCTTTCTTT. The full variable domain, completed using reference TRBV29-1 and TRBJ1-1, is SAVISQKPSRDICQRGTSLTIQCQVDSQVTMMFWYRQQPGQSLTLIATANQGSEATYESGFVIDKFPISRPNLTFSTLTVSNMSPEDSSIYLCSALTGLGTEAFFGQGTRLTVV.